This T cell receptor beta chain was retrieved from a study of CXCR3-negative and CXCR3-positive naive CD8 T cells. Regarding the study as a whole: Comparably high diversity was seen in both naive subsets, and much lower diversity in memory CD8+ cells.

About this clonotype itself: Its matching antigen is unknown.

5' RACE with UMI labels generated the TRB cDNA libraries. TCRdb reprocessed the 5' RACE reads; each CDR3 protein has one entry and no DNA is given. The sample has roughly 86,000 distinct CDR3 sequences, and its top ten clones hold 0.85% to 1.4%. Sequencing was done on a sample of naive CXCR3- CD8+ T cells from blood. Subset of the sample: CD45RO-CCR7+CD27+CD95- naive CD8+ T cells lacking CXCR3 (TNR3-). The clonotype originates from a human donor in good health. Some clones in this sample may be carry-over from other donors' samples.

The CDR3 region is CASSQGLGHGENQPQHF. The chain carries TRBV4-3 and TRBJ1-5. The CDR3 runs to 17 residues. The germline V gene encodes CDR1 LGHNA and CDR2 YSLEER.